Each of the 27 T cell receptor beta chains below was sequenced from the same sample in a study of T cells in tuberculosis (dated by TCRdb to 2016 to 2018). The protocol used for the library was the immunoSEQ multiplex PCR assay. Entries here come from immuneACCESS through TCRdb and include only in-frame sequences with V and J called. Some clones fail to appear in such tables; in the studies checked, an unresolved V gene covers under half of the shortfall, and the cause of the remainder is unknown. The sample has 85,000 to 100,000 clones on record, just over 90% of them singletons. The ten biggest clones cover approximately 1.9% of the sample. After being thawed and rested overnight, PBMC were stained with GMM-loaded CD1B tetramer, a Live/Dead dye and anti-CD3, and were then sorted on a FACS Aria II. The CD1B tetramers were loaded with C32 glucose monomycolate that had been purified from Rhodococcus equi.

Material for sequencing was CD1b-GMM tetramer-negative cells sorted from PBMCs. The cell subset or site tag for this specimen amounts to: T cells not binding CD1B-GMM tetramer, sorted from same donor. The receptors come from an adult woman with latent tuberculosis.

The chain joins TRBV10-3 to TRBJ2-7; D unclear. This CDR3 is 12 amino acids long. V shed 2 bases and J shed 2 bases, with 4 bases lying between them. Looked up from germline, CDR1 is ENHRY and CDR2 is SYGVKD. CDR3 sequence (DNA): TGTGCCATCAGTGAGCCGGCCTACGAGCAGTACTTC. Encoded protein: CAISEPAYEQYF.

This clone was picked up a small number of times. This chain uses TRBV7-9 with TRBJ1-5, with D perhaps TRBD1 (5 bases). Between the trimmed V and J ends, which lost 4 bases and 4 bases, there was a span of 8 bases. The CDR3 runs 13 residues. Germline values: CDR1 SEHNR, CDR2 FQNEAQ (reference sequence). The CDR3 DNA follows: TGTGCCAGCAGCTCCTCAGGGAATCAGCCCCAGCATTTT. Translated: CASSSSGNQPQHF.

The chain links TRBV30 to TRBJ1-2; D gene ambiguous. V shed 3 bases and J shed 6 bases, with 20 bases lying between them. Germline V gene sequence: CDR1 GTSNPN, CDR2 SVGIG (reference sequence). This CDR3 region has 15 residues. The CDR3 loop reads CAWRPPVLQVHGYTF. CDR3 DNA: TGTGCCTGGAGACCCCCGGTGCTCCAGGTCCATGGCTACACCTTC.

The CDR3 DNA is TGTGCCAGCAGCAAAGATGGGAGGGAAGAGCAGTACTTC. Its protein is CASSKDGREEQYF. The chain is built from TRBV21-1 and TRBJ2-7; no DNA check was done on the table's D call, TRBD2. TRBV21-1 is termed a pseudogene. The CDR3 consists of 13 residues.

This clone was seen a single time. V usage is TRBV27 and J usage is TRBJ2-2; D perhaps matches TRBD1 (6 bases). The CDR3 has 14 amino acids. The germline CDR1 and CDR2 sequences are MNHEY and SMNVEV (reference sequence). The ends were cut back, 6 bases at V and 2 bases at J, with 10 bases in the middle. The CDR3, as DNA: TGTGCCAGCAGGCGGACAGAAAACACCGGGGAGCTGTTTTTT. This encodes CASRRTENTGELFF.

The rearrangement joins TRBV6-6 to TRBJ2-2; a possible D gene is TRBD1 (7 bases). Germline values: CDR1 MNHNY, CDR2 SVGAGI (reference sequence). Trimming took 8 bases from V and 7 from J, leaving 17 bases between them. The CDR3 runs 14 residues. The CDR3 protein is CASGPQGGNGELFF. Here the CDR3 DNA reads TGTGCCAGCGGACCCCAGGGGGGCAACGGGGAGCTGTTTTTT.

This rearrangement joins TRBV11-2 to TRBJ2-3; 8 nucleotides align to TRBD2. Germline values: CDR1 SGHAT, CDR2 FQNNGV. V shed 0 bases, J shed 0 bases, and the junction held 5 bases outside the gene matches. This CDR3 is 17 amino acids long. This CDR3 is CASSLDLSGASTDTQYF. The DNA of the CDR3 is TGTGCCAGCAGCTTAGACCTTAGCGGGGCTAGCACAGATACGCAGTATTTT.

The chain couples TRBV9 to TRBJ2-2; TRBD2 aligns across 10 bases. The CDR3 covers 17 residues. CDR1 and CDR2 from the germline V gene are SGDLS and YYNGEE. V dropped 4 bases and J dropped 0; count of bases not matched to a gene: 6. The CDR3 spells CASSMGTSEPNTGELFF. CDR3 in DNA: TGTGCCAGCAGCATGGGGACTAGCGAGCCGAACACCGGGGAGCTGTTTTTT.

The CDR3 loop reads CASSTGQNQPQHF. The CDR3 DNA is TGTGCCAGCTCCACAGGGCAGAATCAGCCCCAGCATTTT. This chain connects TRBV18 to TRBJ1-5; a weak D match, TRBD1 (6 bases). The CDR3 extends over 13 amino acids. Looked up from germline, CDR1 is KGHSH and CDR2 is LQKENI. The V end lost 6 bases, the J end lost 4 bases, and 10 bases lay between the germline ends. The whole variable domain, filled in from reference TRBV18 and TRBJ1-5, reads NAGVMQNPRHLVRRRGQEARLRCSPMKGHSHVYWYRQLPEEGLKFMVYLQKENIIDESGMPKERFSAEFPKEGPSILRIQQVVRGDSAAYFCASSTGQNQPQHFGDGTRLSIL.

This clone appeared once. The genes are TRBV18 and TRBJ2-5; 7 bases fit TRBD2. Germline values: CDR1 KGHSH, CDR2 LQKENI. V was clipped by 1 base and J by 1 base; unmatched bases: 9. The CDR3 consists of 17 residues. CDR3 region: CASSPLPTGGTQETQYF. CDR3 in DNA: TGTGCCAGCTCACCACTACCCACGGGGGGAACCCAAGAGACCCAGTACTTC.

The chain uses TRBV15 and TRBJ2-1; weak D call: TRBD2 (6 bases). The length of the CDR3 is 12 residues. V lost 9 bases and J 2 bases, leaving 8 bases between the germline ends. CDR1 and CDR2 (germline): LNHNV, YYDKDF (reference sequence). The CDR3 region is CATRGTYNEQFF. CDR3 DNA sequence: TGTGCCACGCGGGGCACCTACAATGAGCAGTTCTTC.

CDR3 protein: CASSLDWGIHSGNTIYF. The CDR3 nucleotides read TGCGCCAGCAGCTTGGATTGGGGCATCCACTCTGGAAACACCATATATTTT. The V and J genes are TRBV5-1 and TRBJ1-3; tentatively, D is TRBD1 (5 bases). The V end lost 0 bases, the J end lost 0 bases, and 13 bases lay between the germline ends. This CDR3 contains 17 residues. Per the germline V gene, CDR1 is SGHRS and CDR2 is YFSETQ. The complete variable domain, with remaining parts taken from reference TRBV5-1 and TRBJ1-3, reads KAGVTQTPRYLIKTRGQQVTLSCSPISGHRSVSWYQQTPGQGLQFLFEYFSETQRNKGNFPGRFSGRQFSNSRSEMNVSTLELGDSALYLCASSLDWGIHSGNTIYFGEGSWLTVV.

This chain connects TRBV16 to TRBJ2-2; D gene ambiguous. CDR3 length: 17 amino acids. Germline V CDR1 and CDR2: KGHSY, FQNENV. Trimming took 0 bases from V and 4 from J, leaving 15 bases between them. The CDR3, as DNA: TGTGCCAGCAGCCAATCATTAAGTGCCGTCGGCACCGGGGAGCTGTTTTTT. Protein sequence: CASSQSLSAVGTGELFF.

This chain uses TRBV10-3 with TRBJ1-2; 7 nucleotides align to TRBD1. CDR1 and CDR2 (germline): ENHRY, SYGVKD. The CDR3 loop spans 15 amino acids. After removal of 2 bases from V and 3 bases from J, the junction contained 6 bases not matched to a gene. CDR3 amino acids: CAISEALTGYYGYTF. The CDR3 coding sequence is TGTGCCATCAGTGAGGCGTTGACAGGGTACTATGGCTACACCTTC.

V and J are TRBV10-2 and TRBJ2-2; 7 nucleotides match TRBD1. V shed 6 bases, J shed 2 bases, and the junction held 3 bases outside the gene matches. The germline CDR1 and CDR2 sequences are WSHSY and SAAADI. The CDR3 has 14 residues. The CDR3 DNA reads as TGCGCCAGCAGGGGACAGATTAACACCGGGGAGCTGTTTTTT. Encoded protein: CASRGQINTGELFF.

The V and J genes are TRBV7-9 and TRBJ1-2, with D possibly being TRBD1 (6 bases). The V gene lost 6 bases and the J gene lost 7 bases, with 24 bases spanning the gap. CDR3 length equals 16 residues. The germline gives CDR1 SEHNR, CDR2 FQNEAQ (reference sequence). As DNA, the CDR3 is TGTGCCAGCAGTCAAACCCAGGGGAATGTAGGAAGTGGCTACACCTTC. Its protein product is CASSQTQGNVGSGYTF.

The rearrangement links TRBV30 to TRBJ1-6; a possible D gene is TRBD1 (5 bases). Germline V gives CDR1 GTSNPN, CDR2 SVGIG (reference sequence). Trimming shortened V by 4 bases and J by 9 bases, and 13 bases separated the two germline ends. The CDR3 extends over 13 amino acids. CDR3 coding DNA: TGTGCCTGGACCGTGGGGCTTGCTTCACCCCTCCACTTT. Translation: CAWTVGLASPLHF.

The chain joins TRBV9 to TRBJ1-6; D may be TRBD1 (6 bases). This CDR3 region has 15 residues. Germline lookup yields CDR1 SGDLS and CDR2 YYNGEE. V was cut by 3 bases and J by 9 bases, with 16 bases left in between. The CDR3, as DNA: TGTGCCAGCAGCGCCGCGGGGGCATCAGGTTCACCCCTCCACTTT. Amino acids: CASSAAGASGSPLHF.

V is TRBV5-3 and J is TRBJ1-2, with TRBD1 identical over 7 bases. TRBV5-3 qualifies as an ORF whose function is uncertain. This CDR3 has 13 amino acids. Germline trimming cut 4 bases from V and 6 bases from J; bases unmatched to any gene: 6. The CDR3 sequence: CARSRTGLNGYTF. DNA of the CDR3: TGTGCCAGAAGCCGGACAGGACTAAATGGCTACACCTTC.

The CDR3 DNA reads TGTGCCAGCAGCTTTGGAGGGAAAGCTTTCTTT. It translates to CASSFGGKAFF. This sequence joins TRBV5-6 and TRBJ1-1; D is unclear. The CDR3 spans 11 residues. V lost 2 bases and J 9 bases, leaving 8 bases between the germline ends. Germline V gene data show CDR1 as SGHDT and CDR2 as YYEEEE.

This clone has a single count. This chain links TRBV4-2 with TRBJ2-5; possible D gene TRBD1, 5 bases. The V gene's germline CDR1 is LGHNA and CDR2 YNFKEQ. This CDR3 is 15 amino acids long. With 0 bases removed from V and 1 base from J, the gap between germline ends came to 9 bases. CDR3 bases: TGTGCCAGCAGCCAAGACCCGACAGCCCAAGAGACCCAGTACTTC. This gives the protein CASSQDPTAQETQYF.

In DNA form, the CDR3 reads TGTGCCAGCAGTCCCGGACAGGGGAGTTCACCCCTCCACTTT. As protein: CASSPGQGSSPLHF. V usage is TRBV6-5 and J usage is TRBJ1-6; TRBD1 aligns across 9 bases. Germline CDR1 reads MNHEY; CDR2 reads SVGAGI. This CDR3 has 14 residues. J lost 9 bases, V lost 5 bases, and 5 bases had no gene match.

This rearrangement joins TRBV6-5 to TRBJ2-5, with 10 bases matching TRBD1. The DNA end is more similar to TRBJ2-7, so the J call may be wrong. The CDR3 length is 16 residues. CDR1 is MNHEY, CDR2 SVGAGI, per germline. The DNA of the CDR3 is TGTGCCAGCAGTTACCGGAGGACAGGGGGCTCCTACGAGCAGTACTTC. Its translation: CASSYRRTGGSYEQYF.

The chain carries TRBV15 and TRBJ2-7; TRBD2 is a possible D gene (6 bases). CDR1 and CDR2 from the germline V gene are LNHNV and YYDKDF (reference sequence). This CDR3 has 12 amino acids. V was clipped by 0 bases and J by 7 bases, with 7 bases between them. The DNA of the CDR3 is TGTGCCACCAGCAGAGATCGGGGGGAGCAGTACGTC. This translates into CATSRDRGEQYV.

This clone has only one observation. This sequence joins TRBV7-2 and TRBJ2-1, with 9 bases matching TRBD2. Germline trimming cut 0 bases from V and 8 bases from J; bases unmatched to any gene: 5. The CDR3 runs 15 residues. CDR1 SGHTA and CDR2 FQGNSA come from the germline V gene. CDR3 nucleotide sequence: TGTGCCAGCAGCTTAGCTAGCGGGGGAGTCGATGAGCAGTTCTTC. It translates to CASSLASGGVDEQFF.

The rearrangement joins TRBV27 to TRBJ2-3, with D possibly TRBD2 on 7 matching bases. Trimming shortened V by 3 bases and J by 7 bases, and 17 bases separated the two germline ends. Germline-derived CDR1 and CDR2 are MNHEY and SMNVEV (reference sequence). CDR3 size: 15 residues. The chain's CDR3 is CASSLGRGERNTQYF. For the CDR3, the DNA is TGTGCCAGCAGTTTGGGGAGGGGGGAACGAAATACGCAGTATTTT.

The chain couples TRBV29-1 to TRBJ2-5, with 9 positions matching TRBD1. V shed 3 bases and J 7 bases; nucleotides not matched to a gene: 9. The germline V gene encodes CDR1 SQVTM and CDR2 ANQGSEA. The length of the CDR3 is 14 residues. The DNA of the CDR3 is TGCAGCGTTGATCTAGGACAGGGGCGGCGGACCCAGTACTTC. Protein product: CSVDLGQGRRTQYF.